Each of the 8 T cell receptor beta chains below was sequenced from the same sample in a study of cytomegalovirus exposure and HLA in healthy donors. Primers included in the PCR were 60 Vbeta and 13 Jbeta primers. Here immunoSEQ multiplex PCR was the method, and the copy in TCRdb shows in-frame clones only, minus some. The table shows approximately 120,000 clones, with around 86% occurring only once. Sequencing was done on a sample of PBMCs. The receptors originated from a woman aged 25 to 45 in good health and CMV-seronegative.

This chain links TRBV6-1 with TRBJ2-3; 7 positions match TRBD2. CDR1 is MNHNS and CDR2 is SASEGT in the germline V gene. After removal of 3 bases from V and 1 base from J, the junction contained 7 bases not matched to a gene. The CDR3 covers 16 residues. The DNA of the CDR3 is TGTGCCAGCAGTGATTTGTATCGGGAGGGCACAGATACGCAGTATTTT. It yields the protein CASSDLYREGTDTQYF.

The chain recombines TRBV5-5 with TRBJ1-1; D is possibly TRBD1 (5 bases). Germline V gives CDR1 SGHKS, CDR2 YYEKEE (reference sequence). The CDR3 has 13 residues. Trimming removed 0 bases at V and 7 bases at J, with 10 bases between. In DNA, the CDR3 is TGTGCCAGCAGCTTGGAGTTGGGGGGTGAAGCTTTCTTT. Its translation is CASSLELGGEAFF.

V gene TRBV10-3 combines with J gene TRBJ2-3, with a weak D call TRBD2 (6 bases). The CDR3 is 15 amino acids. CDR1 is ENHRY and CDR2 is SYGVKD in the germline V gene. Trimming pared 3 bases from V and 0 bases from J, leaving 10 bases between. The CDR3 DNA sequence: TGTGCCATCAGTGACGGTGGGAGGAGCACAGATACGCAGTATTTT. Translated: CAISDGGRSTDTQYF.

This clone has a handful of counts. The chain links TRBV5-1 to TRBJ2-1; maybe TRBD2 (5 bases). CDR1 SGHRS and CDR2 YFSETQ come from the germline V gene. CDR3 length: 14 amino acids. With 0 bases removed from V and 8 bases from J, the gap between germline ends came to 12 bases. The CDR3 sequence: CASSLVDGVDEQFF. The CDR3 DNA reads TGCGCCAGCAGCTTGGTCGACGGGGTCGATGAGCAGTTCTTC.

The CDR3 DNA reads as TGTGCCAGCAGTGAATCCTTGAACACCGGGGAGCTGTTTTTT. Protein product: CASSESLNTGELFF. V and J are TRBV25-1 and TRBJ2-2; D gene unclear. V was pared by 1 base and J by 1 base, with 4 bases between. CDR3 length: 14 residues. Germline V gene lookup returns CDR1 MGHDK and CDR2 SYGVNS. Filled out from reference TRBV25-1 and TRBJ2-2, the complete variable domain reads EADIYQTPRYLVIGTGKKITLECSQTMGHDKMYWYQQDPGMELHLIHYSYGVNSTEKGDLSSESTVSRIRTEHFPLTLESARPSHTSQYLCASSESLNTGELFFGEGSRLTVL.

This clone has just a few counts. The chain uses TRBV19 and TRBJ1-4; D uncertain. This CDR3 contains 15 residues. CDR1 and CDR2 from the germline V gene are LNHDA and SQIVND (reference sequence). Between the trimmed V and J ends, which lost 7 bases and 5 bases, there was a span of 17 bases. The CDR3 DNA follows: TGTGCCAGTACCAGGACGTGGAGGGAGAATGAAAAACTGTTTTTT. As protein: CASTRTWRENEKLFF.

This chain joins TRBV30 and TRBJ1-2, with 7 bases matching TRBD1. CDR1 is GTSNPN, CDR2 SVGIG, per germline (reference sequence). The CDR3 sequence is 13 residues long. The V segment lost 4 bases and the J segment 1 base; nucleotides outside the gene matches: 3. The CDR3 reads CAWIQGGNYGYTF. CDR3 in DNA: TGTGCCTGGATTCAGGGGGGTAACTATGGCTACACCTTC.

Comments on this clone: Relative to the germline gene, one junction end is altered; a read error may explain this. The genes are TRBV7-7 and TRBJ2-7; D unresolved. The CDR3 totals 15 residues. The germline CDR1 and CDR2 sequences are SSHAT and FNYEAQ (reference sequence). The CDR3 DNA sequence: TGTGCTAGCACCAAGTCACAGCCCAACTCCTACGAGCAGTACTTC. It is translated as CASTKSQPNSYEQYF.